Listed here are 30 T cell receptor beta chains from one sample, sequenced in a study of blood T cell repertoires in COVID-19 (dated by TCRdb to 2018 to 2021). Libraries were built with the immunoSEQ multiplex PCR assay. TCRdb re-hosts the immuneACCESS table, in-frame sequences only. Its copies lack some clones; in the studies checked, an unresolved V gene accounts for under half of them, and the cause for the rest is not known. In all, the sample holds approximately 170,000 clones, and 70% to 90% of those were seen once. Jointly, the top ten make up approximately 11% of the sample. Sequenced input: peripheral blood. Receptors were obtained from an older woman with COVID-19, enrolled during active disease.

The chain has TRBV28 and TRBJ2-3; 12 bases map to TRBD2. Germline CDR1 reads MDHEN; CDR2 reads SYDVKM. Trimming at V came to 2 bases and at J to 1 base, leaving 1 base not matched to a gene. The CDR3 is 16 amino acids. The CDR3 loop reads CASSLTSGRRTDTQYF. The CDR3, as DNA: TGTGCCAGCAGTTTAACTAGCGGGAGGCGCACAGATACGCAGTATTTT.

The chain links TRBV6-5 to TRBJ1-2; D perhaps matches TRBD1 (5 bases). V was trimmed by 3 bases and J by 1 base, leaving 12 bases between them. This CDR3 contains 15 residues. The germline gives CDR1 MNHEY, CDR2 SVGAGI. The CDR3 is CASSYSTDINYGYTF. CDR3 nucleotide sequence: TGTGCCAGCAGTTATTCGACAGACATTAACTATGGCTACACCTTC.

Here the CDR3 DNA reads TGTGCCAGCAGCTTTTGGTCGGGAGTCCGGACAGATACGCAGTATTTT. This encodes CASSFWSGVRTDTQYF. The J gene is TRBJ2-3, the V gene TRBV7-2; perhaps TRBD2 as D (6 bases). The CDR3 loop spans 16 amino acids. Trimming cost V 3 bases and J 3 bases, with 16 bases left between them. CDR1 SGHTA and CDR2 FQGNSA come from the germline V gene.

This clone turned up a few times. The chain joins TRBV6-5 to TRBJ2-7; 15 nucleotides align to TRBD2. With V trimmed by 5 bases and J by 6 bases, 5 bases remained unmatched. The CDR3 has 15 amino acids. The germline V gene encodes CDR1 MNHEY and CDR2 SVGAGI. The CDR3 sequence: CASSRPGLAGGEQYF. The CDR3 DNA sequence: TGTGCCAGCAGTCGACCGGGACTAGCGGGAGGCGAGCAGTACTTC.

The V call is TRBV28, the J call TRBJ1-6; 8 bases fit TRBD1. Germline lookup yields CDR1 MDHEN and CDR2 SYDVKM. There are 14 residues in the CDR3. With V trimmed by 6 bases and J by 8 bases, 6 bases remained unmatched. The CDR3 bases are TGTGCCAGCAGGCTGGGACAGGTTGATTCACCCCTCCACTTT. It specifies CASRLGQVDSPLHF.

In DNA form, the CDR3 reads TGCGCCAGCAGCCAAGCAGGGGGCATTCAGCCCCAGCATTTT. Translating gives CASSQAGGIQPQHF. This chain uses TRBV4-3 with TRBJ1-5; TRBD1 aligns across 8 bases. Germline V CDR1 and CDR2: LGHNA, YSLEER. The CDR3 totals 14 residues. V gave up 1 base and J gave up 6 bases; unmatched junction bases: 2.

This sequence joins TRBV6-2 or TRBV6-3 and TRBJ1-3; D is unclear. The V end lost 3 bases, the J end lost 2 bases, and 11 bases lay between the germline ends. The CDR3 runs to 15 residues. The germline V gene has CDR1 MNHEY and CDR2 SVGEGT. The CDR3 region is CASSYTQAPGNTIYF. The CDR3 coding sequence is TGTGCCAGCAGTTATACCCAGGCCCCTGGAAACACCATATATTTT.

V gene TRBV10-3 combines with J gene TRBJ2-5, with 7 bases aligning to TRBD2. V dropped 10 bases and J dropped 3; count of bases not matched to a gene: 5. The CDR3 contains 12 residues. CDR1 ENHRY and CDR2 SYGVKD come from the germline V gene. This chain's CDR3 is CATGGGEETQYF. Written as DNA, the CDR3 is TGTGCCACCGGGGGAGGGGAAGAGACCCAGTACTTC.

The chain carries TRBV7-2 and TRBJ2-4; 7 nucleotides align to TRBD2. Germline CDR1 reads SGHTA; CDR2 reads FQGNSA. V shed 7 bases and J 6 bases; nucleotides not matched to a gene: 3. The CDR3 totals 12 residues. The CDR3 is CASTSSGNIQYF. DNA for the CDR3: TGTGCCAGCACCTCTAGCGGAAACATTCAGTACTTC.

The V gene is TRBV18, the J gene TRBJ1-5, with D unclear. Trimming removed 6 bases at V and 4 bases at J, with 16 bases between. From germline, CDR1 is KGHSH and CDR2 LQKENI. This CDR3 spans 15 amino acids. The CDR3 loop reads CASSGGRTGNQPQHF. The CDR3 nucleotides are TGTGCCAGCTCGGGAGGCAGGACCGGTAATCAGCCCCAGCATTTT.

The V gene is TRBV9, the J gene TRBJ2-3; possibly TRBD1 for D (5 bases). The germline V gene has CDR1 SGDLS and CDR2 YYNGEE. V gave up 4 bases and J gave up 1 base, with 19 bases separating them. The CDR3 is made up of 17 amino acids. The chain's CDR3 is CASSLHRLPGGTDTQYF. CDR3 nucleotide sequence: TGTGCCAGCAGCTTACACAGGCTACCTGGGGGCACAGATACGCAGTATTTT. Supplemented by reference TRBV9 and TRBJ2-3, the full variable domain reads DSGVTQTPKHLITATGQRVTLRCSPRSGDLSVYWYQQSLDQGLQFLIQYYNGEERAKGNILERFSAQQFPDLHSELNLSSLELGDSALYFCASSLHRLPGGTDTQYFGPGTRLTVL.

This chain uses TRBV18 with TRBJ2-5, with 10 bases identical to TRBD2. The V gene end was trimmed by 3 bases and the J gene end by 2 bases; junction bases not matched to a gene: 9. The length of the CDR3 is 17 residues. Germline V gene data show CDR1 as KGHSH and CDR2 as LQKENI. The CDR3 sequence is CASSPLRLAGDQETQYF. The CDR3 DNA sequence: TGTGCCAGCTCACCTTTGAGACTAGCGGGCGATCAAGAGACCCAGTACTTC.

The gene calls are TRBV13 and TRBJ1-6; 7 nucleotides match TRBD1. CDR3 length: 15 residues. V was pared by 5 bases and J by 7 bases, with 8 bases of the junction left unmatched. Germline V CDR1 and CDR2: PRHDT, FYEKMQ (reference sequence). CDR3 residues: CASSPPGQPNSPLHF. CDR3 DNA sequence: TGTGCCAGCAGCCCTCCGGGACAGCCCAATTCACCCCTCCACTTT.

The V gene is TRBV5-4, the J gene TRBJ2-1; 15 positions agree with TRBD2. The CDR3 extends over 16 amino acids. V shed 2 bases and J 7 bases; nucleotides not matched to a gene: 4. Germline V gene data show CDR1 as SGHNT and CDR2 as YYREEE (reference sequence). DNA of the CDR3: TGTGCCAGCAGCTTCCGGACTAGCGGGAGGGCGAATGAGCAGTTCTTC. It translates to CASSFRTSGRANEQFF.

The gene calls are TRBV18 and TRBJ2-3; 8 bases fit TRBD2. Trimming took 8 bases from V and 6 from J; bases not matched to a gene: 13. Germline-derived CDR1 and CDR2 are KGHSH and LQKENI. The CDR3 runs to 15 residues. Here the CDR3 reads CASSKGGLETDTQYF. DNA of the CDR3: TGTGCCAGCAGTAAGGGGGGACTAGAAACGGATACGCAGTATTTT. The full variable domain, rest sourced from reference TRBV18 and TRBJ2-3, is NAGVMQNPRHLVRRRGQEARLRCSPMKGHSHVYWYRQLPEEGLKFMVYLQKENIIDESGMPKERFSAEFPKEGPSILRIQQVVRGDSAAYFCASSKGGLETDTQYFGPGTRLTVL.

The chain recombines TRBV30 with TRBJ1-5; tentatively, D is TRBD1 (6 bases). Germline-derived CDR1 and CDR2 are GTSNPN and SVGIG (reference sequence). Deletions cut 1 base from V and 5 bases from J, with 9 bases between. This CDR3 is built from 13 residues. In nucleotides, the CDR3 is TGTGCCTGGAGTGACTCAGGGGATCAGCCCCAGCATTTT. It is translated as CAWSDSGDQPQHF.

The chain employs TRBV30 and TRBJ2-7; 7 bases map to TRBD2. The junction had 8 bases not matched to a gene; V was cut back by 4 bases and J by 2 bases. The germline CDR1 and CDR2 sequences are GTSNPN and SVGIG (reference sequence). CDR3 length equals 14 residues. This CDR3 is CAWTGAGRAYEQYF. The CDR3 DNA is TGTGCCTGGACCGGAGCGGGAAGGGCCTACGAGCAGTACTTC.

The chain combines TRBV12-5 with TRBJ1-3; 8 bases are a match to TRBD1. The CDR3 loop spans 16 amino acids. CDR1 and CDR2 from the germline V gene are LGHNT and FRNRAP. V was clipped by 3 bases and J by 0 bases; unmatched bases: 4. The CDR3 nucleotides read TGTGCTAGTGGTTTTTCGGGACAGGACTCTGGAAACACCATATATTTT. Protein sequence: CASGFSGQDSGNTIYF.

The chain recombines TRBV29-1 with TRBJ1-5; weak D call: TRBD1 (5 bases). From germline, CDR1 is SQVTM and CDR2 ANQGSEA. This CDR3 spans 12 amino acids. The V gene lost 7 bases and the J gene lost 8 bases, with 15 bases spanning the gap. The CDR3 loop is CSASGPGEPQHF. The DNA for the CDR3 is TGCAGCGCGTCTGGGCCGGGGGAGCCCCAGCATTTT.

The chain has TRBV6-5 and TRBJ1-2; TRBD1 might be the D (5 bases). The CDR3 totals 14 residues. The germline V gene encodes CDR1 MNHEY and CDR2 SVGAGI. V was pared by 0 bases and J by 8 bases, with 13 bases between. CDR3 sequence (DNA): TGTGCCAGCAGTTACTCGCGACAGATATTAGGCTACACCTTC. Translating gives CASSYSRQILGYTF.

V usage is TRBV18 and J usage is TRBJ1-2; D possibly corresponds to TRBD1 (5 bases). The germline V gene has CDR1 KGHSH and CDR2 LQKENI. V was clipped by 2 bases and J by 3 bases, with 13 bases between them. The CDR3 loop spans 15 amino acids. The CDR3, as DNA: TGTGCCAGCTCACCAGGTACAGGATCGGACTATGGCTACACCTTC. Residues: CASSPGTGSDYGYTF.

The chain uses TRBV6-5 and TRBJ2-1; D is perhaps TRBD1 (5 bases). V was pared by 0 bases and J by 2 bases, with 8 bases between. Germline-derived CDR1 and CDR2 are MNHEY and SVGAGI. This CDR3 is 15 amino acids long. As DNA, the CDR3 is TGTGCCAGCAGTTACTCGGGGCTGGCCTACAATGAGCAGTTCTTC. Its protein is CASSYSGLAYNEQFF.

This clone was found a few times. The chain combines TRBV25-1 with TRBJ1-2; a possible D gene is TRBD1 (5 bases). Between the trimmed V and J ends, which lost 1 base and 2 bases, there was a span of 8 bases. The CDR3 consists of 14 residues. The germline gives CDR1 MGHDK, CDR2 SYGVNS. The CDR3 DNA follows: TGTGCCAGCAGTGAATGGGGGGGAAACTATGGCTACACCTTC. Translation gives CASSEWGGNYGYTF.

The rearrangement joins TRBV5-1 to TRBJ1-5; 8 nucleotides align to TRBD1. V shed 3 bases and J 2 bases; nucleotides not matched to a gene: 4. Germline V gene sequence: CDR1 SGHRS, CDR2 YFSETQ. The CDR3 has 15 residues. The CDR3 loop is CASSSTGDGNQPQHF. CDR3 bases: TGCGCCAGCAGCTCGACAGGGGATGGCAATCAGCCCCAGCATTTT.

CDR3 DNA sequence: TGTGCCACCGTGGACAGGGCCTACACAGATACGCAGTATTTT. This encodes CATVDRAYTDTQYF. V gene TRBV6-5 combines with J gene TRBJ2-3; TRBD1 matches at 8 bases. The junction had 8 bases not matched to a gene; V was cut back by 10 bases and J by 2 bases. The CDR3 extends over 14 amino acids. Germline assignment: CDR1 MNHEY and CDR2 SVGAGI.

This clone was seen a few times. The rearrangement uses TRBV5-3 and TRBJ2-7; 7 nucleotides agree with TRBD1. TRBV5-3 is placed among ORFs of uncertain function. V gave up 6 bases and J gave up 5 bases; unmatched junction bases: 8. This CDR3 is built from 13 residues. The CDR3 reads CARTWTGKHEQYF. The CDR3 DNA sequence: TGTGCCAGAACCTGGACAGGCAAGCACGAGCAGTACTTC.

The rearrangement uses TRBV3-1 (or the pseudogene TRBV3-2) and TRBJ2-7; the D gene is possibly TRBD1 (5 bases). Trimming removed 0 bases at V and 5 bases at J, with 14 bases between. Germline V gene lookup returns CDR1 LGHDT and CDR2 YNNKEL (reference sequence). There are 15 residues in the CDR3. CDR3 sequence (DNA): TGTGCCAGCAGCCAAGATGAAGGGGCGCTAAACGAGCAGTACTTC. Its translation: CASSQDEGALNEQYF.

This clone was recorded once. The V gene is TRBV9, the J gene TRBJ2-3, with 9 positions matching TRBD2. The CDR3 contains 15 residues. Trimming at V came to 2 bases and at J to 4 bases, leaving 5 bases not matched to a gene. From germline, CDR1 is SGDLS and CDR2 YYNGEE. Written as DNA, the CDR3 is TGTGCCAGCAGCGTTCGGCGGGAGGGGGCAGATACGCAGTATTTT. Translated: CASSVRREGADTQYF.

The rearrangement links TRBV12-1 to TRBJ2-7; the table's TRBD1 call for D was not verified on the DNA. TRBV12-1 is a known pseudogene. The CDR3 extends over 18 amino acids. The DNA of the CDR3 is TGTGCCAGCAGCTTTTATGAAGCCGACACCCAATCCGCCTACGAGCAGTACTTC. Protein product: CASSFYEADTQSAYEQYF.

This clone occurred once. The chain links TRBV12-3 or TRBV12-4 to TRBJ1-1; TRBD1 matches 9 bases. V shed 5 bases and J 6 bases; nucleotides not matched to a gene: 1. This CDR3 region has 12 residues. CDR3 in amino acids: CASSGTGPEAFF. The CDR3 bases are TGTGCCAGCAGTGGGACAGGGCCTGAAGCTTTCTTT.